The 25 T cell receptor beta chains reported below all come from one sample, sequenced in a study of T cell repertoires in cytomegalovirus infection. One entry per CDR3 protein results from TCRdb running MiXCR on the reads. The sample includes roughly 200,000 distinct CDR3 sequences, roughly a sixth seen only once; the top ten take almost 25%. Sample: CD8+ T cells from PBMCs. These receptors were collected from a human donor in good health (CMV status not recorded). Some clones in this sample may be carry-over from other donors' samples.

This clonotype has just a few counts. The chain carries TRBV28 and TRBJ1-1, with TRBD1 matching over 8 bases. With 5 bases clipped from V and 3 bases from J, the junction kept 11 bases outside the gene matches. Germline-derived CDR1 and CDR2 are MDHEN and SYDVKM. The CDR3 loop spans 16 amino acids. The CDR3 loop is CASSPPGTGTHTEAFF. CDR3 in DNA: TGTGCCAGCAGTCCCCCCGGGACAGGAACGCACACTGAAGCTTTCTTT.

V gene TRBV7-9 combines with J gene TRBJ1-3; D call uncertain. Deletions cut 5 bases from V and 0 bases from J, with 8 bases between. Germline V lookup: CDR1 SEHNR, CDR2 FQNEAQ (reference sequence). The CDR3 extends over 14 amino acids. The CDR3 loop reads CASSHLHSGNTIYF. In DNA form, the CDR3 reads TGTGCCAGCAGCCACCTTCACTCTGGAAACACCATATATTTT. The variable domain in full, with the rest retrieved from reference TRBV7-9 and TRBJ1-3, is DTGVSQNPRHKITKRGQNVTFRCDPISEHNRLYWYRQTLGQGPEFLTYFQNEAQLEKSRLLSDRFSAERPKGSFSTLEIQRTEQGDSAMYLCASSHLHSGNTIYFGEGSWLTVV.

In this sample, this clonotype turned up a few times. The chain carries TRBV12-5 and TRBJ2-2; D gene uncertain. Between the trimmed V and J ends, which lost 1 base and 0 bases, there was a span of 9 bases. CDR1 LGHNT and CDR2 FRNRAP come from the germline V gene. The CDR3 has 16 amino acids. In nucleotides, the CDR3 is TGTGCTAGTGGTTTGGGACCATACCCGAACACCGGGGAGCTGTTTTTT. Its protein product is CASGLGPYPNTGELFF.

The gene calls are TRBV11-2 and TRBJ2-1, with D perhaps matching TRBD1 (5 bases). The CDR3 sequence is 18 residues long. The germline V gene encodes CDR1 SGHAT and CDR2 FQNNGV. Trimming took 0 bases from V and 3 from J, leaving 18 bases between them. The CDR3 DNA is TGTGCCAGCAGCTTAGAAGACCGGGTCAGACAGAACTACAATGAGCAGTTCTTC. It codes for CASSLEDRVRQNYNEQFF.

This clonotype was seen a few times. This chain uses TRBV6-7 with TRBJ1-2, with 7 bases matching TRBD1. Being an ORF, TRBV6-7 has a function that is uncertain. The V segment lost 5 bases and the J segment 6 bases; nucleotides outside the gene matches: 12. This CDR3 contains 15 residues. The CDR3 DNA follows: TGTGCCAGCAGTCCCGGACAGGACTTACCAAATGGCTACACCTTC. Amino acid sequence: CASSPGQDLPNGYTF.

This clonotype has only a few counts. The chain couples TRBV7-8 to TRBJ2-1; D uncertain. This CDR3 has 15 amino acids. Germline assignment: CDR1 SGHVS and CDR2 FQNEAQ. With 0 bases removed from V and 4 bases from J, the gap between germline ends came to 10 bases. CDR3 DNA: TGTGCCAGCAGCTTAGCCTACTTCCAGTACAATGAGCAGTTCTTC. Protein sequence: CASSLAYFQYNEQFF.

CDR3 region: CASSSDGNNQPQHF. The CDR3 nucleotides read TGTGCCAGCAGCTCAGACGGAAACAATCAGCCCCAGCATTTT. V usage is TRBV7-2 and J usage is TRBJ1-5; D remains ambiguous. V gave up 4 bases and J gave up 3 bases, with 10 bases separating them. The V gene's germline CDR1 is SGHTA and CDR2 FQGNSA. CDR3 length equals 14 residues.

The rearrangement uses TRBV28 and TRBJ1-2, with TRBD1 identical over 9 bases. The CDR3 consists of 15 residues. Germline loops: CDR1 MDHEN, CDR2 SYDVKM. Trimming at V came to 2 bases and at J to 6 bases, leaving 7 bases not matched to a gene. CDR3 in amino acids: CASSLLGQGRNGYTF. CDR3 sequence (DNA): TGTGCCAGCAGTTTACTTGGACAGGGGAGGAATGGCTACACCTTC.

The chain employs TRBV20-1 and TRBJ1-5; tentative D call: TRBD1 (5 bases). CDR1 and CDR2 (germline): DFQATT, SNEGSKA (reference sequence). This CDR3 has 13 amino acids. Between the trimmed V and J ends, which lost 3 bases and 7 bases, there was a span of 13 bases. The CDR3: CSASTGDLQPQHF. CDR3 nucleotide sequence: TGCAGTGCTAGTACTGGGGACTTACAGCCCCAGCATTTT.

The chain joins TRBV23-1 to TRBJ2-7; D is possibly TRBD2 (6 bases). TRBV23-1 is noted as an ORF with a role that remains uncertain. The CDR3 loop spans 13 amino acids. The V end lost 0 bases, the J end lost 5 bases, and 8 bases lay between the germline ends. The CDR3 DNA is TGCGCCAGCAGTCAATCGGGGAGGCACGAGCAGTACTTC. This encodes CASSQSGRHEQYF.

A few counts support this clonotype. V and J are TRBV12-3 or TRBV12-4 and TRBJ1-2; D is uncertain. This CDR3 has 14 residues. V was cut by 2 bases and J by 4 bases, with 11 bases left in between. CDR3 DNA sequence: TGTGCCAGCAGTTTACCCCACCGGGGCTATGGCTACACCTTC. Its protein is CASSLPHRGYGYTF.

This clonotype was detected a few times. The V and J genes are TRBV20-1 and TRBJ2-1, with 10 bases that match TRBD1. The CDR3 has 14 amino acids. Germline V CDR1 and CDR2: DFQATT, SNEGSKA (reference sequence). V trimming: 6 bases; J trimming: 7 bases; junction bases outside the gene matches: 9. This chain's CDR3 is CSADPGQGWNEQFF. The DNA for the CDR3 is TGCAGTGCCGACCCGGGACAGGGGTGGAATGAGCAGTTCTTC.

This clonotype has more than one count but fewer than ten. V and J are TRBV7-2 and TRBJ2-7; D may be TRBD1 (6 bases). V was shortened by 4 bases and J by 0 bases, with 10 bases between the two germline ends. Germline-derived CDR1 and CDR2 are SGHTA and FQGNSA. The CDR3 spans 14 residues. In DNA form, the CDR3 reads TGTGCCAGCAGCTACAACAGGGCCTCCTACGAGCAGTACTTC. Translating gives CASSYNRASYEQYF.

In its sample, this clonotype was seen a few times. This rearrangement joins TRBV27 to TRBJ1-6; maybe TRBD1 (5 bases). The V end was cut by 6 bases, the J end by 0 bases, with 12 bases between. The CDR3 consists of 16 residues. CDR1 MNHEY and CDR2 SMNVEV come from the germline V gene (reference sequence). CDR3 nucleotide sequence: TGTGCCAGCAGCTCCAGACAGAGCTCCTATAATTCACCCCTCCACTTT. This sequence encodes CASSSRQSSYNSPLHF.

The genes are TRBV12-3 or TRBV12-4 and TRBJ2-1; D gene unclear. V was cut by 3 bases and J by 12 bases, with 12 bases left in between. The length of the CDR3 is 12 residues. CDR3 in amino acids: CASSFSPDGQFF. DNA for the CDR3: TGTGCCAGCAGTTTTTCCCCTGACGGGCAGTTCTTC.

The rearrangement joins TRBV7-9 to TRBJ1-1; D is unresolved. The CDR3 is made up of 11 amino acids. V was cut by 5 bases and J by 11 bases, with 12 bases left in between. CDR1 and CDR2 (germline): SEHNR, FQNEAQ (reference sequence). The CDR3 bases are TGTGCCAGCAGCCCGCGACTGGAGGCTTTCTTT. Its translation is CASSPRLEAFF.

The rearrangement uses TRBV7-2 and TRBJ2-2; D gene unclear. V shed 1 base and J shed 3 bases, with 9 bases lying between them. Germline V gene sequence: CDR1 SGHTA, CDR2 FQGNSA. This CDR3 region has 15 residues. Here the CDR3 DNA reads TGTGCCAGCAGCTTAGGTCAACCCTACACCGGGGAGCTGTTTTTT. Translation gives CASSLGQPYTGELFF.

This clonotype showed up just a few times. J is TRBJ1-1 and V is TRBV4-3; 7 positions match TRBD1. The CDR3 loop spans 15 amino acids. Germline CDR1 and CDR2: LGHNA and YSLEER. V was clipped by 5 bases and J by 0 bases; unmatched bases: 6. The CDR3 coding sequence is TGCGCCAGCAGCGAGGCCGGGACAGTGAACACTGAAGCTTTCTTT. The encoded protein is CASSEAGTVNTEAFF.

There are a few counts of this clonotype. The chain employs TRBV20-1 and TRBJ1-5; 8 bases map to TRBD1. After removal of 6 bases from V and 5 bases from J, the junction contained 6 bases not matched to a gene. Looked up from germline, CDR1 is DFQATT and CDR2 is SNEGSKA (reference sequence). The CDR3 has 13 amino acids. The CDR3 protein is CSARTGIDQPQHF. The CDR3 nucleotides read TGCAGTGCCCGGACAGGGATCGATCAGCCCCAGCATTTT.

This chain links TRBV7-9 with TRBJ2-5; TRBD1 might be the D (6 bases). V was clipped by 0 bases and J by 2 bases, with 7 bases between them. Germline CDR1 and CDR2: SEHNR and FQNEAQ (reference sequence). The CDR3 consists of 14 residues. CDR3 in DNA: TGTGCCAGCAGCTTAGCCGACAGGCAAGAGACCCAGTACTTC. Translating gives CASSLADRQETQYF. Filled out from reference TRBV7-9 and TRBJ2-5, the complete variable domain reads DTGVSQNPRHKITKRGQNVTFRCDPISEHNRLYWYRQTLGQGPEFLTYFQNEAQLEKSRLLSDRFSAERPKGSFSTLEIQRTEQGDSAMYLCASSLADRQETQYFGPGTRLLVL.

V gene TRBV20-1 combines with J gene TRBJ1-2, with 8 bases aligning to TRBD1. The CDR3 runs to 15 residues. Germline CDR1 DFQATT, CDR2 SNEGSKA (reference sequence). V dropped 1 base and J dropped 3; count of bases not matched to a gene: 7. This CDR3 reads CSARGSGQADYGYTF. CDR3 in DNA: TGCAGTGCTAGAGGATCGGGACAGGCAGACTATGGCTACACCTTC.

This chain connects TRBV19 to TRBJ1-1; D gene uncertain. Germline CDR1 reads LNHDA; CDR2 reads SQIVND (reference sequence). V shed 6 bases and J shed 3 bases, with 14 bases lying between them. The CDR3 consists of 14 residues. The CDR3 DNA is TGTGCCAGTAGCCCCGGGCCCGGGGACACTGAAGCTTTCTTT. Its translation: CASSPGPGDTEAFF.

The genes are TRBV7-6 and TRBJ2-7; perhaps TRBD1 as D (5 bases). Germline V gene data show CDR1 as SGHVS and CDR2 as FNYEAQ. Trimming cost V 5 bases and J 2 bases, with 13 bases left between them. The CDR3 runs to 14 residues. The chain's CDR3 is CASSPYPGTYEQYF. The CDR3 region has the DNA TGTGCCAGCAGCCCGTACCCAGGGACCTACGAGCAGTACTTC.

This clonotype was recorded a few times. This sequence joins TRBV28 and TRBJ2-7; TRBD2 is a possible D gene (5 bases). The germline gives CDR1 MDHEN, CDR2 SYDVKM. The V and J ends lost 2 bases and 5 bases respectively, with 13 bases between them. This CDR3 spans 14 amino acids. The CDR3 spells CASSLEGVGNEQYF. CDR3 nucleotide sequence: TGTGCCAGCAGTTTAGAGGGCGTCGGGAACGAGCAGTACTTC.

This clonotype showed up just a few times. This rearrangement joins TRBV7-9 to TRBJ2-1; D is tentatively TRBD1 or TRBD2 (6 bases each). Deletions cut 2 bases from V and 8 bases from J, with 19 bases between. The CDR3 has 16 residues. Germline assignment: CDR1 SEHNR and CDR2 FQNEAQ (reference sequence). The CDR3 bases are TGTGCCAGCAGCTTACAATGGTCACAGGGCGGGGATGAGCAGTTCTTC. This translates into CASSLQWSQGGDEQFF.